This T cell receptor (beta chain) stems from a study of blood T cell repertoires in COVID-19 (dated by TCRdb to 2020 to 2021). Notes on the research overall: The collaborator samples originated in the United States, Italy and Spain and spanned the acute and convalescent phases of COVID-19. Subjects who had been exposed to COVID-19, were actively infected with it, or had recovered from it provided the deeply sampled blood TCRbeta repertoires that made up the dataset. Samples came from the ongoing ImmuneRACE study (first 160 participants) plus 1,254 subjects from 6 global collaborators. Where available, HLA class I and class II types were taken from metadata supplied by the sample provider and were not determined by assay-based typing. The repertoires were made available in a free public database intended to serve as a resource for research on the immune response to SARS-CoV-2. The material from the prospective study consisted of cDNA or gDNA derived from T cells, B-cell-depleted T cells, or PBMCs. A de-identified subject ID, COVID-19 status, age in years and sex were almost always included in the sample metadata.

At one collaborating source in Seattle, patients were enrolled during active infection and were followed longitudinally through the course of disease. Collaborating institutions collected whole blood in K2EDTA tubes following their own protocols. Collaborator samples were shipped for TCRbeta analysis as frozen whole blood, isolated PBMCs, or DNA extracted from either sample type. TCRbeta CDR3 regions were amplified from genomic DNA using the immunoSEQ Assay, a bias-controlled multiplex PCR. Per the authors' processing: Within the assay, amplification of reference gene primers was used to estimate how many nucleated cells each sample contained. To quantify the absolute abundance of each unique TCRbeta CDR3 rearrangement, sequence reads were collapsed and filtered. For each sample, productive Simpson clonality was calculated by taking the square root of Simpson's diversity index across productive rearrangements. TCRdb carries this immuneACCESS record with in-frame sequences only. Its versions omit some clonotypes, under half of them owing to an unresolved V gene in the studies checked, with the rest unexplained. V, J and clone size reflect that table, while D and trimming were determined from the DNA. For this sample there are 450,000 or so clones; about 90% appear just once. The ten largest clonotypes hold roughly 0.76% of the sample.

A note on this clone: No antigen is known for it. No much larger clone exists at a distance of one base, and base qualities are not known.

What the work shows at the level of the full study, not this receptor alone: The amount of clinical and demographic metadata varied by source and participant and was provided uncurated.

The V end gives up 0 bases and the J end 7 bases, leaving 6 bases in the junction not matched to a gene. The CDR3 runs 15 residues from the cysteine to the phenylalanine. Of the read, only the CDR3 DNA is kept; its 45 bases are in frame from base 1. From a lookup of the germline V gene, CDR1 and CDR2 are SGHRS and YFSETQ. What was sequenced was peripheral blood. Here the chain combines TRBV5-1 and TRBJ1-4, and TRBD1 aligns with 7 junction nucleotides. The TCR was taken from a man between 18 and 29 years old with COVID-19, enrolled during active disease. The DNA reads TGCGCCAGCAGCTTGGAGGGGGCGCGGAGTGAAAAACTGTTTTTT. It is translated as CASSLEGARSEKLFF.